One sample yielded the 7 T cell receptor beta chains listed below, sequenced in a study of T cells in Graves' hyperthyroidism and ophthalmopathy. Amplified regions were TCR beta CDR3 sequences from RNA transcripts. HTBI primers were used for first-round RT-PCR of the TCR CDR3. TCRdb processed the multiplex PCR reads anew with MiXCR; each CDR3 protein has one entry. This repertoire shows 550,000 to 800,000 distinct CDR3 sequences, 15% to 20% found once; its top ten account for about 14%. Sample: blood. The receptors shown here come from a man in his fifties with Graves' hyperthyroidism.

The gene calls are TRBV14 and TRBJ2-7; a weak D match, TRBD1 (8 bases). The CDR3 sequence is 14 residues long. Germline values: CDR1 SGHDN, CDR2 FVKESK. Trimming shortened V by 0 bases and J by 7 bases, and 13 bases separated the two germline ends. CDR3 sequence (DNA): TGTGCCAGCAGCCAAGAAACAGGGGGGGATGAGCAGTACTTC. This codes for CASSQETGGDEQYF. The full variable domain, completed using reference TRBV14 and TRBJ2-7, is EAGVTQFPSHSVIEKGQTVTLRCDPISGHDNLYWYRRVMGKEIKFLLHFVKESKQDESGMPNNRFLAERTGGTYSTLKVQPAELEDSGVYFCASSQETGGDEQYFGPGTRLTVT.

The rearrangement uses TRBV11-2 and TRBJ2-7; the D gene is possibly TRBD2 (6 bases). The CDR3 sequence is 13 residues long. Trimming took 10 bases from V and 0 from J, leaving 13 bases between them. The germline CDR1 and CDR2 sequences are SGHAT and FQNNGV. The CDR3 loop reads CATSYGSSYEQYF. In DNA, the CDR3 is TGTGCCACCTCCTACGGGAGCTCCTACGAGCAGTACTTC.

J is TRBJ2-3 and V is TRBV7-9; D gene unclear. Germline V gene data show CDR1 as SEHNR and CDR2 as FQNEAQ (reference sequence). The V and J ends lost 1 base and 2 bases respectively, with 13 bases between them. The CDR3 consists of 16 residues. CDR3 sequence: CASSLVASIATDTQYF. As DNA, the CDR3 is TGTGCCAGCAGCTTAGTAGCTAGTATCGCCACAGATACGCAGTATTTT.

This chain uses TRBV28 with TRBJ2-7; tentative D call: TRBD1 (6 bases). V lost 3 bases, J lost 3 bases, and 9 bases lay in between. This CDR3 contains 13 residues. Germline V gene lookup returns CDR1 MDHEN and CDR2 SYDVKM. The CDR3 DNA reads as TGTGCCAGCAGTTTGACAGGTAACTACGAGCAGTACTTC. Residues: CASSLTGNYEQYF.

At least ten counts were recorded for this clonotype. The rearrangement links TRBV6-1 to TRBJ2-7; the match to TRBD1 covers 7 bases. This CDR3 contains 13 residues. The germline CDR1 and CDR2 sequences are MNHNS and SASEGT. Losses at the gene ends were 6 bases for V and 3 bases for J; bases not matched to a gene: 5. The CDR3 region has the DNA TGTGCCAGCAGCATGACAGGGTACTACGAGCAGTACTTC. It is translated as CASSMTGYYEQYF.

The chain couples TRBV4-2 to TRBJ2-2; D not certain. The germline V gene encodes CDR1 LGHNA and CDR2 YNFKEQ. The CDR3 loop spans 11 amino acids. V dropped 3 bases and J dropped 7 bases, with 3 bases sitting between them. The CDR3 DNA reads TGTGCCAGCAGCCACTTCGGGGAGCTGTTTTTT. Translated, it gives CASSHFGELFF.

This CDR3 is CASSRGTSGRGTQYF. CDR3 sequence (DNA): TGTGCCAGCAGCCGCGGGACTAGCGGGAGAGGGACCCAGTACTTC. The gene calls are TRBV7-9 and TRBJ2-5; 14 bases map to TRBD2. Germline values: CDR1 SEHNR, CDR2 FQNEAQ (reference sequence). J was trimmed by 7 bases and V by 5 bases; bases with no gene match: 6. The CDR3 has 15 residues.